A single sample gave rise to the 15 T cell receptor beta chains below, sequenced in a study of cytomegalovirus exposure and HLA in healthy donors. Data came from immunoSEQ multiplex PCR; TCRdb stores just in-frame clones and leaves some out. There are about 130,000 clones in the sample; approximately 89% occur only once, and 3% to 3.5% lies in the top ten. Sequencing input: PBMCs. These receptors originate from a man under 40 in good health and CMV-seronegative.

This clone is a singleton in its sample. The chain links TRBV7-9 to TRBJ1-5; D ambiguous. The CDR3 contains 15 residues. V was clipped by 0 bases and J by 4 bases, with 10 bases between them. Per the germline V gene, CDR1 is SEHNR and CDR2 is FQNEAQ (reference sequence). The CDR3 coding sequence is TGTGCCAGCAGCTTAGCGACCGGCGGAAATCAGCCCCAGCATTTT. This translates into CASSLATGGNQPQHF.

The chain links TRBV28 to TRBJ2-1; weak D call: TRBD1 (6 bases). CDR3 length: 16 amino acids. The germline V gene encodes CDR1 MDHEN and CDR2 SYDVKM. V was pared by 5 bases and J by 3 bases, with 17 bases between. The CDR3: CASSPLTGRNYNEQFF. The CDR3 DNA follows: TGTGCCAGCAGTCCCCTGACAGGTCGAAACTACAATGAGCAGTTCTTC.

The chain carries TRBV19 and TRBJ2-2, with 7 bases fitting TRBD2. The CDR3 consists of 14 residues. The germline gives CDR1 LNHDA, CDR2 SQIVND (reference sequence). The V segment lost 2 bases and the J segment 6 bases; nucleotides outside the gene matches: 3. The CDR3 sequence: CASSISLAAGELFF. CDR3 sequence (DNA): TGTGCCAGTAGTATAAGTCTAGCGGCCGGGGAGCTGTTTTTT.

V usage is TRBV9 and J usage is TRBJ2-7, with D possibly being TRBD1 (5 bases). With 0 bases removed from V and 5 bases from J, the gap between germline ends came to 21 bases. The germline CDR1 and CDR2 sequences are SGDLS and YYNGEE. The CDR3 is 17 residues long. CDR3 sequence: CASSVAGPTLGLHEQYF. As DNA, the CDR3 is TGTGCCAGCAGCGTAGCAGGGCCCACCCTGGGTTTACACGAGCAGTACTTC.

The chain joins TRBV7-9 to TRBJ2-1; perhaps TRBD2 as D (6 bases). The V end was cut by 5 bases, the J end by 4 bases, with 15 bases between. Per the germline V gene, CDR1 is SEHNR and CDR2 is FQNEAQ (reference sequence). CDR3 length equals 15 residues. The CDR3 bases are TGTGCCAGCAGCCCCCCCGGGAGCTCGTACAATGAGCAGTTCTTC. The encoded protein is CASSPPGSSYNEQFF.

The chain uses TRBV5-1 and TRBJ1-1; TRBD1 might be the D (5 bases). The CDR3 contains 14 residues. Germline CDR1 and CDR2: SGHRS and YFSETQ. Trimming pared 6 bases from V and 0 bases from J, leaving 12 bases between. The CDR3 region is CASTFDSLNTEAFF. CDR3 nucleotide sequence: TGCGCCAGCACCTTCGACAGTCTGAACACTGAAGCTTTCTTT. The variable domain in full, with the rest retrieved from reference TRBV5-1 and TRBJ1-1, is KAGVTQTPRYLIKTRGQQVTLSCSPISGHRSVSWYQQTPGQGLQFLFEYFSETQRNKGNFPGRFSGRQFSNSRSEMNVSTLELGDSALYLCASTFDSLNTEAFFGQGTRLTVV.

This chain uses TRBV9 with TRBJ2-5, with D tentatively TRBD2 (6 bases). Germline CDR1 SGDLS, CDR2 YYNGEE. V shed 3 bases and J shed 9 bases, with 12 bases lying between them. The CDR3 covers 12 residues. The CDR3 region is CASSAGDLPQYF. Here the CDR3 DNA reads TGTGCCAGCAGCGCGGGAGACCTACCCCAGTACTTC.

V gene TRBV7-6 combines with J gene TRBJ2-1, with 8 bases identical to TRBD2. V lost 2 bases to trimming and J lost 9 bases; unmatched junction nucleotides: 12. Germline CDR1 is SGHVS and CDR2 is FNYEAQ. CDR3 length: 16 residues. The CDR3 is CASSLMGGGQVGEQFF. CDR3 DNA: TGTGCCAGCAGCTTAATGGGCGGGGGGCAAGTGGGTGAGCAGTTCTTC.

This clone was counted only a few times. DNA for the CDR3: TGTGCCAGCAGCTTAGGTGGGACAGGGGGGAATGAGCAGTTCTTC. Translation: CASSLGGTGGNEQFF. V gene TRBV13 combines with J gene TRBJ2-1, with 11 bases lining up with TRBD1. This CDR3 has 15 amino acids. The V gene's germline CDR1 is PRHDT and CDR2 FYEKMQ (reference sequence). Trimming took 0 bases from V and 7 from J; bases not matched to a gene: 2.

This chain links TRBV15 with TRBJ2-6; no definite D call. V was pared by 1 base and J by 0 bases, with 7 bases between. CDR3 length equals 16 residues. CDR1 is LNHNV and CDR2 is YYDKDF in the germline V gene (reference sequence). CDR3 protein: CATSRGQSSGANVLTF. Written as DNA, the CDR3 is TGTGCCACCAGCAGAGGCCAGTCCTCTGGGGCCAACGTCCTGACTTTC.

The genes are TRBV6-1 and TRBJ2-1; TRBD2 matches 11 bases. The CDR3 sequence is 17 residues long. The germline CDR1 and CDR2 sequences are MNHNS and SASEGT. V lost 1 base and J lost 0; bases outside the gene matches: 2. CDR3 sequence reads: CASSEVSGGASYNEQFF. DNA of the CDR3: TGTGCCAGCAGTGAAGTTAGCGGGGGGGCCTCCTACAATGAGCAGTTCTTC.

The CDR3 DNA is TGTGCCAGCAGCCCCCTGGGGCGGGGCCTGAGCACAGATACGCAGTATTTT. Translating it yields CASSPLGRGLSTDTQYF. V is TRBV7-6 and J is TRBJ2-3, with D possibly TRBD2 on 6 matching bases. The CDR3 totals 17 residues. V gave up 5 bases and J gave up 0 bases, with 18 bases separating them. Germline values: CDR1 SGHVS, CDR2 FNYEAQ.

V and J are TRBV18 and TRBJ1-2, with 7 nucleotides matching TRBD1. Trimming took 5 bases from V and 4 from J; bases not matched to a gene: 4. There are 13 residues in the CDR3. CDR1 KGHSH and CDR2 LQKENI come from the germline V gene. The CDR3 region has the DNA TGTGCCAGCTCATGGGACAGACTCTATGGCTACACCTTC. This codes for CASSWDRLYGYTF.

The chain uses TRBV6-5 and TRBJ1-1; D is perhaps TRBD1 (6 bases). This CDR3 has 13 amino acids. Trimming stripped 6 bases from V and 8 bases from J, with 16 bases between. CDR1 is MNHEY and CDR2 is SVGAGI in the germline V gene. The CDR3 bases are TGTGCCAGCAGCACACCGGGACATCGGGAAGCTTTCTTT. This codes for CASSTPGHREAFF.

This rearrangement joins TRBV5-4 to TRBJ2-3; 8 bases are a match to TRBD2. Germline CDR1 and CDR2: SGHNT and YYREEE (reference sequence). There are 18 residues in the CDR3. J was trimmed by 0 bases and V by 4 bases; bases with no gene match: 13. The CDR3 reads CASSASLAGLTSTDTQYF. CDR3 bases: TGTGCCAGCAGCGCGAGTTTAGCGGGGCTGACTAGCACAGATACGCAGTATTTT.